The 3 T cell receptor beta chains below were found in one sample sequenced in a study of T-cell memory formation after mild COVID-19. MiXCR was run by TCRdb on the 5' RACE reads, yielding one entry per CDR3 protein. In the table there are tens of thousands of distinct CDR3 sequences, over 9% of which are singletons. Sequenced material: PBMCs or a T cell subset sorted from them (not recorded which). These receptor sequences come from a man between 18 and 29 years old who had mild COVID-19 (a few samples of this study predate the infection). Cell type and time point are not known.

The V call is TRBV20-1, the J call TRBJ2-1; D may be TRBD2 (5 bases). Germline CDR1 reads DFQATT; CDR2 reads SNEGSKA (reference sequence). The CDR3 is 13 residues long. Trimming took 5 bases from V and 8 from J, leaving 16 bases between them. CDR3 in DNA: TGCAGTGCTCGTCCGGCGGGCCAGGATGAGCAGTTCTTC. As protein: CSARPAGQDEQFF.

This clonotype was picked up many times. The chain is built from TRBV28 and TRBJ2-6; D is possibly TRBD2 (6 bases). V was shortened by 6 bases and J by 0 bases, with 18 bases between the two germline ends. CDR1 is MDHEN, CDR2 SYDVKM, per germline. This CDR3 is 18 amino acids long. This CDR3 is CASRLYSGLSSGANVLTF. In nucleotides, the CDR3 is TGTGCCAGCAGGCTCTACTCGGGACTCAGCTCTGGGGCCAACGTCCTGACTTTC.

CDR3 bases: TGTGCCAGCAGCTTTCGGGCTAGCGGGGGTATATTTGAAGAGACCCAGTACTTC. It encodes CASSFRASGGIFEETQYF. This rearrangement joins TRBV7-2 to TRBJ2-5; TRBD2 agrees at 10 bases. Germline assignment: CDR1 SGHTA and CDR2 FQGNSA. The CDR3 has 18 amino acids. V gave up 3 bases and J gave up 3 bases; unmatched junction bases: 13.